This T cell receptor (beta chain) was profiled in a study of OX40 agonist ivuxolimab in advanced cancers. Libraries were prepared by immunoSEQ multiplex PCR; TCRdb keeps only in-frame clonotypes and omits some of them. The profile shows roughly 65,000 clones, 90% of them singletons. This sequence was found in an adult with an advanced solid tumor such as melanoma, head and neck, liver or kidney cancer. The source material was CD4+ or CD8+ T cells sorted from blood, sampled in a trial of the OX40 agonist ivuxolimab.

CDR3 nucleotide sequence: TGTGCCAGCAGTTTAGCAGGGCTACCCATAGATACGCAGTATTTT. Its protein is CASSLAGLPIDTQYF. This sequence joins TRBV2 and TRBJ2-3, with D possibly TRBD1 on 5 matching bases. The CDR3 covers 15 residues. Trimming shortened V by 5 bases and J by 5 bases, and 17 bases separated the two germline ends. Germline V CDR1 and CDR2: SNHLY, FYNNEI.